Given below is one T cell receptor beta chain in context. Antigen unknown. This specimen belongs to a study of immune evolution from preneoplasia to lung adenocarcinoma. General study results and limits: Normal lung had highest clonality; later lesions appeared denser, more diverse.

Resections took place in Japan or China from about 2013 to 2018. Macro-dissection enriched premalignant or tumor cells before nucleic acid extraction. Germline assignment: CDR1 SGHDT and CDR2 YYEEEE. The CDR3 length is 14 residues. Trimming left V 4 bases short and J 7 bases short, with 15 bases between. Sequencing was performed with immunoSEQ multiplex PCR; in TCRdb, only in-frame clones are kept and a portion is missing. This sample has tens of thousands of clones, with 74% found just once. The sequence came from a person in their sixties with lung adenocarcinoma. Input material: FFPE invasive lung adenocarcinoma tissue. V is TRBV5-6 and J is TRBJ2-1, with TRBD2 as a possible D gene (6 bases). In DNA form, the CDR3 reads TGTGCCAGCAGCATCGGTGGAGGGGTGAATGAGCAGTTCTTC. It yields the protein CASSIGGGVNEQFF.